These T cell receptor beta chains were read from a single sample in a study of blood T cell repertoires in COVID-19. Generated by immunoSEQ multiplex PCR, the TCRdb table keeps only in-frame clones and is missing some. Of 210,000 or so clones listed, 75% to 90% are singletons. Sequenced input: peripheral blood. These receptors all stem from a human donor in a cohort sampled during active COVID-19. CDR3s leave out the opening cysteine and the closing phenylalanine or tryptophan. Not all rows give a size; the values are once, few, many and, for expanded clones, a class.

j_call clone_size cdr3_length v_call cdr3_aa
TRBJ1-2 - 13 TRBV27 ASSPGGQVYYGYT
TRBJ1-2 - 11 TRBV12-3/TRBV12-4 ASSLKPGYGYT
TRBJ2-7 many 11 TRBV27 ASSGGLTYEQY
TRBJ2-5 - 14 TRBV9 ASSVRRTGEWETQY
TRBJ2-6 - 12 TRBV9 ASSVLSGANVLT
TRBJ1-6 once 13 TRBV5-4 ASSLEGGVGSPLH
TRBJ2-7 - 10 TRBV14 ASSRVVYEQY
TRBJ2-7 - 11 TRBV28 ASRGQGNYEQY
TRBJ2-5 - 17 TRBV7-2 ASSLARGTSGSYQETQY
TRBJ1-1 - 13 TRBV4-3 ASSQDTQGNTEAF
TRBJ2-3 - 15 TRBV5-1 ASSRNVIGLAYDTQY
TRBJ2-2 - 13 TRBV7-8 ASSSGLTNTGELF
TRBJ2-1 - 14 TRBV5-6 ASSLRLWESRNEQF
TRBJ2-7 - 12 TRBV4-2 ASSQVGSGYEQY
TRBJ2-6 - 13 TRBV7-7 ASSPYSSGANVLT
TRBJ2-5 - 12 TRBV5-1 ASTITGGQETQY
TRBJ2-7 - 14 TRBV11-2 ASSLDQVSNSYEQY
TRBJ2-7 - 11 TRBV12-3/TRBV12-4 ASRIAGAHEQY
TRBJ2-7 - 13 TRBV30 AWSVTQRASYEQY
TRBJ1-2 once 10 TRBV27 ASSFGGYGYT
TRBJ2-7 - 13 TRBV5-1 ASSLGGSTPYEQY
TRBJ2-3 - 15 TRBV4-1 ASSLQSGLRYTDTQY
TRBJ1-2 - 12 TRBV27 ASSGTGPWDGYT
TRBJ2-5 - 13 TRBV11-2 ASSSRGGPGETQY
TRBJ1-2 - 13 TRBV6-5 ASSLFGTGSSGYT
TRBJ2-3 - 14 TRBV30 AWTLAGLPRTDTQY
TRBJ1-2 - 11 TRBV6-5 ASSQTIAYGYT
TRBJ2-3 - 16 TRBV5-4 ASSPPWDTQQGTDTQY
TRBJ2-1 once 12 TRBV6-5 ASRTEGRYNEQF
TRBJ2-7 - 13 TRBV7-9 ASSLVQGGPYEQY
TRBJ2-7 - 10 TRBV7-2 ASSELAGGQY
TRBJ1-1 - 11 TRBV10-3 AISGTSNTEAF
TRBJ1-2 once 13 TRBV3-1/TRBV3-2 ASSHDSYANYGYT
TRBJ2-7 once 13 TRBV6-4 ASSAGFPPTYEQY
TRBJ2-7 - 15 TRBV4-3 ASSQDRVAASSYEQY
TRBJ2-7 - 11 TRBV28 ASYDRISYEQY
TRBJ1-5 - 13 TRBV7-9 ASSSGQLNNQPQH
TRBJ1-5 - 12 TRBV19 ASSIADSYQPQH
TRBJ2-1 - 14 TRBV11-3 ASSSYGLADYNEQF
TRBJ2-7 - 12 TRBV3-1/TRBV3-2 ASSQRDRGAVQY
TRBJ1-3 - 14 TRBV28 ASSDMAGLSGNTIY
TRBJ2-1 - 14 TRBV7-9 ASSSTTAYSYNEQF
TRBJ2-7 - 12 TRBV3-1/TRBV3-2 ASSQDLAGREQY
TRBJ1-5 - 15 TRBV18 ASSPGQGAISNQPQH
TRBJ1-1 - 16 TRBV28 ASSSGGKVGQANTEAF
TRBJ2-1 - 11 TRBV10-3 AISESRNNEQF
TRBJ2-1 - 13 TRBV4-3 ASSLRLAGDNEQF
TRBJ2-5 - 15 TRBV5-1 ASSFLVARRERETQY
TRBJ2-7 few 13 TRBV18 ASSPPGVRSYEQY
TRBJ1-5 few 13 TRBV18 ASSPERQLNQPQH
TRBJ2-7 - 15 TRBV5-1 ASSLSPASTRSYEQY